This T cell receptor beta chain emerged from a study of T cell responses to AZD1222 COVID-19 vaccine. TCRdb's copy holds only in-frame clones and misses some; the assay was immunoSEQ multiplex PCR. The repertoire holds 100,000 to 150,000 clones, with 80% to 95% as singletons. V shed 4 bases, J shed 4 bases, and the junction held 7 bases outside the gene matches. Germline loops: CDR1 MNHEY, CDR2 SMNVEV (reference sequence). This CDR3 is 16 amino acids long. This sequence was found in an adult who received the MenACWY meningococcal vaccine as a control. The chain joins TRBV27 to TRBJ2-3; 11 bases align to TRBD2. This specimen consisted of peripheral blood, obtained 28 days after the second dose of the MenACWY control vaccine. As DNA, the CDR3 is TGTGCCAGCAGTTCCATAGCGGGAGGGGAAGCAGATACGCAGTATTTT. It encodes CASSSIAGGEADTQYF.